Given below is one T cell receptor beta chain in context. The antigen is not known. Germline CDR1 reads MDHEN; CDR2 reads SYDVKM. This CDR3 is built from 17 residues. The ends lost 3 bases at V and 0 bases at J; junction bases unmatched: 8. This sample was included in a study of T-cell reconstitution after alpha-beta-depleted transplantation in children. Study findings and constraints: Surviving recipient cells, namely T cells and thymic progenitors, were the source of high day-60 TCRbeta diversity in some patients. Several hundred expanded graft clones reportedly supplied alpha-beta T cells about two months after transplant. From newly produced T cells came most of the T-cell counts and diversity one year after transplant.

The TCRbeta library incorporated unique molecular identifiers. Each CDR3 protein gets one entry after TCRdb re-called the PCR reads with MiXCR. The sample has fewer than 550,000 distinct CDR3 sequences; around 15% are singletons. The chain combines TRBV28 with TRBJ2-4; 7 bases are a match to TRBD2. The TCR originated in a boy younger than two who had a stem cell transplant for Wiskott-Aldrich syndrome, so the T cells may come from the graft donor. The specimen was PBMCs, mostly from graft donor cells, collected 360 days after TCRalphabeta/CD19-depleted stem cell transplant. The CDR3 DNA is TGTGCCAGCAGTTTTTTCTTAGGGGAGGGAGCCAAAAACATTCAGTACTTC. Translated, it gives CASSFFLGEGAKNIQYF.